This T cell receptor beta chain came from a study of metastatic and nonmetastatic thyroid tumors. Whole-study context: Samples came from malignant and benign thyroid patients, and repertoires were compared across blood and tumor or nodule tissue. Study-wide findings and caveats: Within blood and tumor, benign nodules reportedly had significantly lower TCR beta diversity than malignant thyroid tumors did.

This clone was counted ten times or more. Its antigen is as yet unknown. The germline CDR1 and CDR2 sequences are LGHDT and YNNKEL (reference sequence). Between the trimmed V and J ends, which lost 4 bases and 0 bases, there was a span of 11 bases. The CDR3 has 15 residues. Each patient went into thyroid surgery without having received any treatment. As handled by the study authors: The study built a papillary thyroid cancer distant-metastasis classifier from CDR3 differences across clinicopathological groups. TCRdb re-analyzed the PCR reads using MiXCR. Here the V and J calls rest on TCRdb's processing, not on the authors' analysis. The sample lists some 40,000 clones; approximately 20% were seen once.

Input material: blood. V and J are TRBV3-1 and TRBJ2-3, with a tentative D call TRBD2 (6 bases). The origin of this receptor is a female donor with papillary thyroid cancer or a benign thyroid nodule (not recorded which). Some clones in this sample may be carry-over from other donors' samples. CDR3 nucleotides: TGTGCCAGCAGCCCCCGGGAGTCTAGCACAGATACGCAGTATTTT. This codes for CASSPRESSTDTQYF.